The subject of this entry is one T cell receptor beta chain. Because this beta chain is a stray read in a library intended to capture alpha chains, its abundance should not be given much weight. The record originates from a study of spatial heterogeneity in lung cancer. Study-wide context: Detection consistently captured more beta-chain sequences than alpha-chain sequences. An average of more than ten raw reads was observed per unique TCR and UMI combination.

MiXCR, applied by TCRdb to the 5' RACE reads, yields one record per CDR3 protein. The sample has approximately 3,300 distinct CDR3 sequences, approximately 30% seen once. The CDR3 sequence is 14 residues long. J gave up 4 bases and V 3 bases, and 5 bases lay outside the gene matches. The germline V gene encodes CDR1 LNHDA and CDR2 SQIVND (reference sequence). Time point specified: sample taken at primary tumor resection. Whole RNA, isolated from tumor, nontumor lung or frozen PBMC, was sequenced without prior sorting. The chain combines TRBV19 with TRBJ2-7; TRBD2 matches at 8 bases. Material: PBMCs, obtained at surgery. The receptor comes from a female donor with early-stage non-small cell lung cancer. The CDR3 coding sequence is TGTGCCAGTAGTATTCGACTAGCGAGTTACGAGCAGTACTTC. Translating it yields CASSIRLASYEQYF.